The TCR beta chain described here comes from a study of control samples from healthy donors and cancer patients. V was clipped by 5 bases and J by 2 bases; unmatched bases: 5. The CDR3 has 15 amino acids. Germline CDR1 and CDR2: LNHDA and SQIVND (reference sequence). Clones were sequenced by immunoSEQ multiplex PCR, and TCRdb holds only the in-frame ones, with some missing. The top ten hold about 6.3% of the sample, which has under 450,000 clones, 80% to 95% seen once. This clonotype was obtained from a man aged 35 to 55 with head and neck cancer. Sequencing was performed on PBMCs. This chain joins TRBV19 and TRBJ2-7, with 11 bases aligning to TRBD2. DNA of the CDR3: TGTGCCAGTAGTTCAGTAGCGGGGGGGACCTACGAGCAGTACTTC. It translates to CASSSVAGGTYEQYF.